This T cell receptor (beta chain) came from a study of T cell repertoires in cytomegalovirus infection. Study-wide background: Indications came from public TCR beta signatures; they pointed to CMV infection and to a matching HLA type. Study-level results: Public TCR beta family frequency separated CMV-and-HLA carriers, including in an independent cohort. Clonotype analysis showed dominance of the ex vivo response by HLA-C-restricted CMV-specific TCR beta clonotypes.

V gave up 1 base and J gave up 7 bases, with 5 bases separating them. This CDR3 spans 12 amino acids. Germline CDR1 is MNHEY and CDR2 is SVGEGT. In the case of this clonotype: Antigen specificity is unknown.

From the reads, TCRdb called clonotypes with MiXCR, one entry per CDR3 protein. This table holds 350,000 to 500,000 distinct CDR3 sequences, roughly 30% found once. This clonotype originated in a human donor in good health (CMV status not recorded). Some clones in this sample may be carry-over from other donors' samples. V and J are TRBV6-2 or TRBV6-3 and TRBJ2-1, with D unresolved. Sequencing input: PBMCs. The CDR3 region is CASSYLGNEQFF. The CDR3 DNA reads TGTGCCAGCAGTTACTTGGGGAATGAGCAGTTCTTC.